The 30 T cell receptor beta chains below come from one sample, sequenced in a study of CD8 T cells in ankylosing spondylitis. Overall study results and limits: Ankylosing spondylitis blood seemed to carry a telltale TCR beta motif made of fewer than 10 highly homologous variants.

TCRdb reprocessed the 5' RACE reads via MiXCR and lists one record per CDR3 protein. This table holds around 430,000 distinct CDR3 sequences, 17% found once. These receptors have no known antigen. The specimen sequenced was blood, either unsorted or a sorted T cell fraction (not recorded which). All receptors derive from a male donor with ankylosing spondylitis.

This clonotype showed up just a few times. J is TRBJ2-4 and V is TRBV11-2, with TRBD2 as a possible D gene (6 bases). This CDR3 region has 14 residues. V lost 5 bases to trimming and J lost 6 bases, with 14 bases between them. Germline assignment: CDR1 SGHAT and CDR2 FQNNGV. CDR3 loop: CASSPAGGTNIQYF. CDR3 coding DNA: TGTGCCAGCAGCCCAGCCGGCGGGACAAACATTCAGTACTTC.

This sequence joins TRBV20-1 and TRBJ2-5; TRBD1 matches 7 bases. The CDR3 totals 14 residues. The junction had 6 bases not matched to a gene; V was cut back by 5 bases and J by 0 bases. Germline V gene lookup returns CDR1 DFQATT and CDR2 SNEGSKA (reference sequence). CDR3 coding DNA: TGCAGTGCTTCCCCCGGGACAGACCAAGAGACCCAGTACTTC. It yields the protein CSASPGTDQETQYF.

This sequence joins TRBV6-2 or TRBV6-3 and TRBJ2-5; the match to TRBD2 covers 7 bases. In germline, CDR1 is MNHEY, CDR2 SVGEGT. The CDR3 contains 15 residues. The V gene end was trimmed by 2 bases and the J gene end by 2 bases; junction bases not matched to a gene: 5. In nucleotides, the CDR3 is TGTGCCAGCAGTTACGATAAGCGGGGTCAAGAGACCCAGTACTTC. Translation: CASSYDKRGQETQYF.

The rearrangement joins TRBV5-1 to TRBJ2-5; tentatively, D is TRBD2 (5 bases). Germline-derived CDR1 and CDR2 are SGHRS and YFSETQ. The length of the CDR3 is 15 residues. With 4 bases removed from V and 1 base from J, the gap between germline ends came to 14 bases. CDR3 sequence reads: CASSVSGAPQETQYF. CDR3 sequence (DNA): TGCGCCAGCAGCGTGAGCGGCGCACCCCAAGAGACCCAGTACTTC.

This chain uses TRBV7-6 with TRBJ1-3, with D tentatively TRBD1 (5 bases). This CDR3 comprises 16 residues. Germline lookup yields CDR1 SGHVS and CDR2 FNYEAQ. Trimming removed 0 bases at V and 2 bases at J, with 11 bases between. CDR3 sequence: CASSLASMGPGNTIYF. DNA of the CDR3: TGTGCCAGCAGCTTAGCTTCTATGGGGCCTGGAAACACCATATATTTT.

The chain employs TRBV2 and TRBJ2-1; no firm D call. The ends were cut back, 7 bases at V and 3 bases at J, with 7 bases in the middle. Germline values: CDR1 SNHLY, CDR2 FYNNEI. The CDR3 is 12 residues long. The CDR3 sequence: CASNPGYNEQFF. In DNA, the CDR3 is TGTGCCAGCAATCCAGGCTACAATGAGCAGTTCTTC.

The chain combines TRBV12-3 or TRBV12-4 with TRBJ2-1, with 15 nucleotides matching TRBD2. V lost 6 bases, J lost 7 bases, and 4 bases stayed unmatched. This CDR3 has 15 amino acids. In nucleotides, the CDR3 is TGTGCCAGCAGCGGGACTAGCGGGGGGTTGAATGAGCAGTTCTTC. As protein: CASSGTSGGLNEQFF.

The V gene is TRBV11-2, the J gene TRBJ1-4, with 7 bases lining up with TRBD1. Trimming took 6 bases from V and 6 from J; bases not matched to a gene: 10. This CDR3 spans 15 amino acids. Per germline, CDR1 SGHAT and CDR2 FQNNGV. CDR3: CASSPQGVSHEKLFF. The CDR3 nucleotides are TGTGCCAGCAGTCCCCAGGGGGTCTCCCATGAAAAACTGTTTTTT.

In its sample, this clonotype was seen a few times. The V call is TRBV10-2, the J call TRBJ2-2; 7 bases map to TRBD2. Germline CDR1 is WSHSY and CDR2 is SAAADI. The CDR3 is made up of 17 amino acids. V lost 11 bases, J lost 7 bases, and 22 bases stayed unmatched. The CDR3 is CAGGLGGGNRYGGELFF. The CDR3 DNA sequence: TGCGCCGGGGGACTGGGCGGGGGAAATCGCTATGGCGGGGAGCTGTTTTTT.

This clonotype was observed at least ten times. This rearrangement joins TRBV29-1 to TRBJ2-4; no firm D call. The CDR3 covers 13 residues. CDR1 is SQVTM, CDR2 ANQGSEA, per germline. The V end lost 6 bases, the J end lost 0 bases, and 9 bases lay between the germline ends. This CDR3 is CSVPPLAKNIQYF. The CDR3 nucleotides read TGCAGCGTCCCACCTTTAGCCAAAAACATTCAGTACTTC.

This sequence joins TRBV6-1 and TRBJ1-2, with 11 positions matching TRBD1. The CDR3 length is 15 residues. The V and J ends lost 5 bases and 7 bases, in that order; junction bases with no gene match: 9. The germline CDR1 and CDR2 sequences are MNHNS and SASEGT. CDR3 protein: CASSTPGQGESGYTF. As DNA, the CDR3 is TGTGCCAGCAGTACCCCGGGACAGGGGGAGAGTGGCTACACCTTC.

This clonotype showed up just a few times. CDR3 sequence: CATSPHRKLRSGANVLTF. In nucleotides, the CDR3 is TGTGCCACCAGCCCCCACAGGAAACTCCGCTCTGGGGCCAACGTCCTGACTTTC. The chain joins TRBV24-1 to TRBJ2-6; maybe TRBD1 (5 bases). Looked up from germline, CDR1 is KGHDR and CDR2 is SFDVKD. The length of the CDR3 is 18 residues. Between the trimmed V and J ends, which lost 7 bases and 0 bases, there was a span of 18 bases.

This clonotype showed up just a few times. In nucleotides, the CDR3 is TGTGCCAGCTCACCAGAACGGGATTCGTACGAGCAGTACTTC. This sequence encodes CASSPERDSYEQYF. The chain employs TRBV18 and TRBJ2-7; D possibly corresponds to TRBD2 (5 bases). The CDR3 sequence is 14 residues long. The V and J ends lost 2 bases and 4 bases respectively, with 12 bases between them. The germline V gene encodes CDR1 KGHSH and CDR2 LQKENI.

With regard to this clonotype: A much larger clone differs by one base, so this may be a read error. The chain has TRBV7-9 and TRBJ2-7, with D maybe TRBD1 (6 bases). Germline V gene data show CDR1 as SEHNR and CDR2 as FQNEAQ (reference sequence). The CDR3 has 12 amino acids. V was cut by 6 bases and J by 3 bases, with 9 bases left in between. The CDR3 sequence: CASSKQGYEQYF. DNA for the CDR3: TGTGCCAGCAGTAAACAGGGCTACGAGCAGTACTTC.

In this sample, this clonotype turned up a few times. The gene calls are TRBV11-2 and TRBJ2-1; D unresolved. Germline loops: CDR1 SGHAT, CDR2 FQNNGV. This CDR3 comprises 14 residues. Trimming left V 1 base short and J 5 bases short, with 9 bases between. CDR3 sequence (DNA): TGTGCCAGCAGCTTAGGTGGCAAAAACAATGAGCAGTTCTTC. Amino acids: CASSLGGKNNEQFF.

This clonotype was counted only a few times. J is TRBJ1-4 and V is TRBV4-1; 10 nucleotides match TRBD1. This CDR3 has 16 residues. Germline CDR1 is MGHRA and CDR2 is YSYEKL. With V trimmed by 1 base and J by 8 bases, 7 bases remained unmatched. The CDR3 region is CASSQGDRGDSEKLFF. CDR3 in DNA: TGCGCCAGCAGCCAAGGGGACAGGGGAGATTCGGAAAAACTGTTTTTT.

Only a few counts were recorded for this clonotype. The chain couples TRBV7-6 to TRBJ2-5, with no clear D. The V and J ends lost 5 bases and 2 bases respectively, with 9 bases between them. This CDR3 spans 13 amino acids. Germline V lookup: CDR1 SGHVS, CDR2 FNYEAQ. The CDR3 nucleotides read TGTGCCAGCAGCCGCCGATTTCAAGAGACCCAGTACTTC. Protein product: CASSRRFQETQYF.

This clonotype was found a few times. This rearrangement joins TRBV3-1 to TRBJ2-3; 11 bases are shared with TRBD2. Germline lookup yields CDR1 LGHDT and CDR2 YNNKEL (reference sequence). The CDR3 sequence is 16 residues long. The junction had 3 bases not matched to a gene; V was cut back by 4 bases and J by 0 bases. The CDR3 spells CASSRRLAGSTDTQYF. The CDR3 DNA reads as TGTGCCAGCAGCCGTAGACTAGCGGGGAGCACAGATACGCAGTATTTT.

The CDR3: CSARPSRDSYEQYF. For the CDR3, the DNA is TGCAGTGCTAGACCCTCAAGGGACTCCTACGAGCAGTACTTC. The rearrangement links TRBV20-1 to TRBJ2-7, with D uncertain. This CDR3 is built from 14 residues. The V end lost 2 bases, the J end lost 0 bases, and 11 bases lay between the germline ends. The germline gives CDR1 DFQATT, CDR2 SNEGSKA (reference sequence).

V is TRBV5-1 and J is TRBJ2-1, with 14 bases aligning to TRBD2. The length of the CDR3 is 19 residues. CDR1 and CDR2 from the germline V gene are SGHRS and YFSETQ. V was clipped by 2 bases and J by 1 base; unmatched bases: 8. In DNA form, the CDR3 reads TGCGCCAGCAGCTTTCTGGGACTAGCGGGAGATTGGTCCTACAATGAGCAGTTCTTC. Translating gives CASSFLGLAGDWSYNEQFF.

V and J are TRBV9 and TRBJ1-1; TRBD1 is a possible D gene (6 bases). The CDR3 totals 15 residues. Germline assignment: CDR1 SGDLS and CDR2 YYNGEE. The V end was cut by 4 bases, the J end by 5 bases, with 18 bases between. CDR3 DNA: TGTGCCAGCAGCCCGGGAGGTAGGGGGAAGACTGAAGCTTTCTTT. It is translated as CASSPGGRGKTEAFF.

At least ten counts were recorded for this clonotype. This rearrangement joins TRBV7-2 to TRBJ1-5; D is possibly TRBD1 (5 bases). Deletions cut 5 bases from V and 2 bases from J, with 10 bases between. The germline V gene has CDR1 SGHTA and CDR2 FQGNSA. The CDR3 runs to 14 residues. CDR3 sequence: CASSLRGGNQPQHF. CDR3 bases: TGTGCCAGCAGCCTCCGAGGGGGCAATCAGCCCCAGCATTTT.

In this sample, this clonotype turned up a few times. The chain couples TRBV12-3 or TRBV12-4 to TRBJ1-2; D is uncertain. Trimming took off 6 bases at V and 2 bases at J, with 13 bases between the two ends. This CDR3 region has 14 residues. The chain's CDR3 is CASSGNGHNYGYTF. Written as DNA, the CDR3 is TGTGCCAGCAGCGGGAATGGGCACAACTATGGCTACACCTTC.

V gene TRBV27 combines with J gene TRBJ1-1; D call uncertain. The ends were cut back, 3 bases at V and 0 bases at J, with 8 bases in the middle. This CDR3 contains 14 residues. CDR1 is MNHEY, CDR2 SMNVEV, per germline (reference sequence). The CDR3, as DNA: TGTGCCAGCAGTTTGGGGTTAATGAACACTGAAGCTTTCTTT. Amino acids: CASSLGLMNTEAFF.

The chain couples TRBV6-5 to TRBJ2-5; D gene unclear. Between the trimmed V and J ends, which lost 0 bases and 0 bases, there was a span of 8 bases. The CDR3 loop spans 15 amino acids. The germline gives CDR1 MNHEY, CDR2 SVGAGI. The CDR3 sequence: CASSYSPPNQETQYF. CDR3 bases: TGTGCCAGCAGTTACTCCCCACCGAACCAAGAGACCCAGTACTTC.

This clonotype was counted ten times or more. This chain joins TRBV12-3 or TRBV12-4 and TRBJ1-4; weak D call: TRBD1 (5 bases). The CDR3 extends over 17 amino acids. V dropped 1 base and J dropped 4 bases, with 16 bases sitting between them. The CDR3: CASSLGQGFTINEKLFF. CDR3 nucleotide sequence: TGTGCCAGCAGTTTAGGGCAGGGTTTTACCATTAATGAAAAACTGTTTTTT.

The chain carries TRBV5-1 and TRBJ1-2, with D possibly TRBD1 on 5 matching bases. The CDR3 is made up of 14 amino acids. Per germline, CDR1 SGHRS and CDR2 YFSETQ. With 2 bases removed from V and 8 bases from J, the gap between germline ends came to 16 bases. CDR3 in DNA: TGCGCCAGCAGCTTTGGAGGGGAAACGGGCGGCTACACCTTC. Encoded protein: CASSFGGETGGYTF.

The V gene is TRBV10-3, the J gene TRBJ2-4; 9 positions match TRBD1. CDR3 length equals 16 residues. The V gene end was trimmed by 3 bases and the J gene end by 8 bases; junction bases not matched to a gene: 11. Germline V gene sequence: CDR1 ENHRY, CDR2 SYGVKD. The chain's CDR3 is CAISDLGGQGLDIQYF. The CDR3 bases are TGTGCCATCAGTGACCTAGGGGGACAGGGTTTGGACATTCAGTACTTC.

CDR3 coding DNA: TGCGCCAGCAGCTTGACCGGGACAGGGGCGAGCTCCTATAATTCACCCCTCCACTTT. Its protein is CASSLTGTGASSYNSPLHF. The chain joins TRBV5-1 to TRBJ1-6; TRBD1 matches 10 bases. The CDR3 has 19 residues. The trim removed 1 base at V and 0 bases at J, leaving 7 bases unmatched. Per the germline V gene, CDR1 is SGHRS and CDR2 is YFSETQ.

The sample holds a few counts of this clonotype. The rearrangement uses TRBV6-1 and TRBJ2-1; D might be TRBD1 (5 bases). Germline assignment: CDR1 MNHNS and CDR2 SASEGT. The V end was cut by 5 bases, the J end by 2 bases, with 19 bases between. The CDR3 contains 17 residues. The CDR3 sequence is CASSPRTAGHPYNEQFF. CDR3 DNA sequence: TGTGCCAGCAGTCCCCGGACCGCAGGGCACCCCTACAATGAGCAGTTCTTC.